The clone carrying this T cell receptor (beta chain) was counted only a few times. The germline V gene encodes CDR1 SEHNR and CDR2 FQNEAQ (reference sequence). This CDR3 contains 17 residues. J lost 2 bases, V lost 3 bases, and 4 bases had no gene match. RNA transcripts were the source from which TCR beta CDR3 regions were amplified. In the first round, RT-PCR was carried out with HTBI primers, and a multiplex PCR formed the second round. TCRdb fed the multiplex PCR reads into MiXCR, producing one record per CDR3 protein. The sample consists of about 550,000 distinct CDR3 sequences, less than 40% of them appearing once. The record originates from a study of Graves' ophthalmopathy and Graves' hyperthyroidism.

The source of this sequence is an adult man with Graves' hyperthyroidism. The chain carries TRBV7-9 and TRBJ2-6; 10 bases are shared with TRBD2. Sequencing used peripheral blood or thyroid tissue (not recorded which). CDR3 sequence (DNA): TGTGCCAGCAGCTTGCCTAGCGGGAGCCCTGGGGCCAACGTCCTGACTTTC. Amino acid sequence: CASSLPSGSPGANVLTF.